Here is one TCR beta chain with its context. What it binds is unknown. This sample stems from a study of shared clonotypes between healthy human individuals. The germline V and J ends were trimmed by 2 bases and 11 bases, with 12 bases remaining between them. Germline assignment: CDR1 LNHDA and CDR2 SQIVND (reference sequence). CDR3 length: 12 amino acids. Assay execution took place at the deep level. Several immunoSEQ plates held equal portions of the genomic DNA taken from each subset. Using immunoSEQ multiplex PCR, the repertoire was profiled, and TCRdb retains in-frame clones only, with some absent. Here the sample spans 2 million to 2.5 million clones, roughly 92% being singletons. Overall study results and limits: Memory subsets had estimated richness that was generally smaller than that of naive subsets.

The chain combines TRBV19 with TRBJ1-1; a possible D gene is TRBD1 (5 bases). Source material: naive CD4+ T cells from PBMCs. Subset specified: CD45RA+ positively selected. The clonotype comes from a man aged 18 to 30 in good health. Some clones in this sample may be carry-over from other donors' samples. The CDR3 protein is CASSIISGHAFF. DNA of the CDR3: TGTGCCAGTAGTATAATTTCGGGGCATGCTTTCTTT. Full variable domain (remainder filled in from reference TRBV19 and TRBJ1-1): DGGITQSPKYLFRKEGQNVTLSCEQNLNHDAMYWYRQDPGQGLRLIYYSQIVNDFQKGDIAEGYSVSREKKESFPLTVTSAQKNPTAFYLCASSIISGHAFFGQGTRLTVV.